The 6 T cell receptor beta chains below all came from one sample that was sequenced in a study of response to subunit inactivated influenza vaccine. In TCRdb, the RT-PCR reads were re-called with MiXCR into one record per CDR3 protein. Among more than 550,000 distinct CDR3 sequences, 11% were seen once, and the ten largest hold about 11%. The data also belong to a second study, concerning T cells expressing NK-cell markers. That paper notes: Making the TCR beta cDNA relied on 5'RACE template switching with UMIs.

The source material was PBMCs from blood, sampled on the day of vaccination. The receptors were sampled from a man between 45 and 60 years old who received an inactivated influenza vaccine.

V is TRBV7-3 and J is TRBJ2-2, with D uncertain. Trimming pared 2 bases from V and 1 base from J, leaving 8 bases between. This CDR3 region has 15 residues. The V gene's germline CDR1 is SGHTA and CDR2 FQGTGA. The CDR3 region is CASSLGVGNTGELFF. The CDR3 bases are TGTGCCAGCAGCTTAGGGGTGGGGAACACCGGGGAGCTGTTTTTT.

This clonotype was found a few times. This rearrangement joins TRBV4-3 to TRBJ2-1; maybe TRBD1 (5 bases). The CDR3 runs to 15 residues. Germline V CDR1 and CDR2: LGHNA, YSLEER. The V end was cut by 4 bases, the J end by 3 bases, with 13 bases between. Written as DNA, the CDR3 is TGCGCCAGCAGCCCGACTCAGGGTCTCTACAATGAGCAGTTCTTC. This sequence encodes CASSPTQGLYNEQFF.

This clonotype was found many times. The chain has TRBV15 and TRBJ1-4; D gene ambiguous. Trimming removed 1 base from V and 8 bases from J, with 14 bases in between. The CDR3 is 15 amino acids. CDR1 is LNHNV and CDR2 is YYDKDF in the germline V gene (reference sequence). The CDR3 sequence is CATSRVGGSEEKLFF. In DNA form, the CDR3 reads TGTGCCACCAGCAGAGTTGGTGGGTCGGAAGAAAAACTGTTTTTT.

This clonotype has a count of ten or more. The chain links TRBV11-2 to TRBJ2-1, with 8 nucleotides matching TRBD1. Looked up from germline, CDR1 is SGHAT and CDR2 is FQNNGV. The CDR3 loop spans 16 amino acids. J was trimmed by 5 bases and V by 1 base; bases with no gene match: 7. CDR3 sequence reads: CASSLAYRGFHNEQFF. DNA of the CDR3: TGTGCCAGCAGCTTAGCTTACAGGGGGTTCCACAATGAGCAGTTCTTC.

As DNA, the CDR3 is TGTGCCAGCAGTCGGGGTTCATTATGGGCCAGCTCCTACAATGAGCAGTTCTTC. It specifies CASSRGSLWASSYNEQFF. V gene TRBV12-3 or TRBV12-4 combines with J gene TRBJ2-1; weak D call: TRBD2 (5 bases). V was cut by 5 bases and J by 0 bases, with 20 bases left in between. The CDR3 has 18 amino acids.

The chain couples TRBV12-3 or TRBV12-4 to TRBJ2-7; tentatively, D is TRBD2 (5 bases). V lost 6 bases and J 7 bases, leaving 13 bases between the germline ends. The CDR3 extends over 12 amino acids. In DNA, the CDR3 is TGTGCCAGCAGCAGTACTAGGAGTGAGCAGTACTTC. It is translated as CASSSTRSEQYF.